One sample yielded the 7 T cell receptor beta chains listed below, sequenced in a study of T cells expressing NK-cell markers. TCRdb reprocessed the 5' RACE reads; each CDR3 protein has one entry and no DNA is given. In total, the table holds about 460,000 distinct CDR3 sequences. The sample comprised blood T cells: a sorted CD56 or NKG2C T cell subset, CD4+ or CD8+ T cells, or bulk PBMC T cells (not recorded which). Receptor source: a woman between 50 and 59 years old in good health.

This chain links TRBV19 with TRBJ2-1; as DNA is missing, the TRBD2 call by TCRdb cannot be tested. In germline, CDR1 is LNHDA, CDR2 SQIVND (reference sequence). The CDR3 is 17 amino acids. The CDR3 region is CASSIRPLAGVYNEQFF. Using reference TRBV19 and TRBJ2-1 for the parts outside the CDR3, the full variable domain is DGGITQSPKYLFRKEGQNVTLSCEQNLNHDAMYWYRQDPGQGLRLIYYSQIVNDFQKGDIAEGYSVSREKKESFPLTVTSAQKNPTAFYLCASSIRPLAGVYNEQFFGPGTRLTVL.

This chain links TRBV11-2 with TRBJ2-3; the TRBD1 assignment by TCRdb is unverifiable without DNA. Germline CDR1 reads SGHAT; CDR2 reads FQNNGV. CDR3 length: 14 amino acids. This chain's CDR3 is CASSVNRGSDTQYF.

This sequence joins TRBV7-2 and TRBJ2-1. Germline V gene lookup returns CDR1 SGHTA and CDR2 FQGNSA. The CDR3 covers 15 residues. CDR3 residues: CASSLNPSWGNEQFF.

V usage is TRBV11-2 and J usage is TRBJ1-1; TCRdb selects TRBD1, and the lack of DNA leaves this call unchecked. The germline V gene encodes CDR1 SGHAT and CDR2 FQNNGV. This CDR3 spans 14 amino acids. The CDR3 sequence is CASSRPSVVAEAFF.

This chain connects TRBV12-3 or TRBV12-4 to TRBJ2-4; with no DNA, the TCRdb D assignment of TRBD1 cannot be verified. This CDR3 is built from 19 residues. This CDR3 reads CASSFRSTGTKLNKNIQYF.

The chain is built from TRBV27 and TRBJ2-5; TCRdb's D call of TRBD2 is untestable without DNA. The CDR3 runs 16 residues. Germline V gives CDR1 MNHEY, CDR2 SMNVEV (reference sequence). Here the CDR3 reads CASSPRTPPSQETQYF.

The rearrangement uses TRBV5-1 and TRBJ1-1. The CDR3 spans 15 residues. Germline V gene sequence: CDR1 SGHRS, CDR2 YFSETQ. CDR3 region: CASSLDRVQNTEAFF.